The clone carrying this TCR beta chain came up once. The antigen is unknown. The data belong to a study of PD-1 blockade in classical Hodgkin lymphoma. Study observations and caveats: Newly diagnosed patients reportedly trailed healthy donors in baseline TCR diversity. Patients who responded completely had about the same baseline diversity as newly diagnosed patients.

Assay used: immunoSEQ multiplex PCR; TCRdb lists only in-frame clones, some missing. The sample consists of around 30,000 clones, roughly four fifths of them appearing once. V was clipped by 2 bases and J by 2 bases, with 13 bases between them. The CDR3 is 16 amino acids. Germline loops: CDR1 SSHAT, CDR2 FNYEAQ (reference sequence). Each of the patients experienced relapse following autologous stem cell transplantation, and their brentuximab vedotin exposure differed. The receptor was derived from a human donor with classical Hodgkin lymphoma. Sequenced material: peripheral blood mononuclear cells (PBMCs), taken at baseline. The gene calls are TRBV7-7 and TRBJ1-3; no definite D call. The CDR3 coding sequence is TGTGCCAGCAGCTTAAGTACAGAACGTCCTGGAAACACCATATATTTT. Protein sequence: CASSLSTERPGNTIYF.